What follows are 11 T cell receptor beta chains derived from one specimen sequenced in a study of blood T cells in healthy people across ages. The second PCR ran about 6 to 11 cycles with a sample-barcoded 5' primer and J-beta primers. TCRdb passed the 5' RACE reads through MiXCR, listing each CDR3 protein once. The sample contains just under 750,000 distinct CDR3 sequences, 20% to 25% of which appear only once. Specimen: blood. The origin of the receptors is an older man in good health.

This chain connects TRBV29-1 to TRBJ1-1, with a possible D match to TRBD1 (5 bases). Trimming took 8 bases from V and 0 from J, leaving 19 bases between them. This CDR3 has 15 amino acids. CDR1 SQVTM and CDR2 ANQGSEA come from the germline V gene. The CDR3 sequence: CSSRRDANVNTEAFF. DNA for the CDR3: TGCAGCTCTAGACGGGACGCGAACGTGAACACTGAAGCTTTCTTT.

A note on this clonotype: A junction end diverges from the germline sequence, so it may reflect a read error. The V call is TRBV6-5, the J call TRBJ2-7; 10 nucleotides agree with TRBD1. CDR1 is MNHEY and CDR2 is SVGAGI in the germline V gene. The CDR3 extends over 16 amino acids. CDR3 loop: CAGSSFRDRGYYEQYF. The DNA of the CDR3 is TGTGCCGGCAGTTCCTTCCGGGACAGGGGATACTACGAGCAGTACTTC.

V gene TRBV20-1 combines with J gene TRBJ2-3; TRBD1 might be the D (5 bases). Trimming shortened V by 0 bases and J by 6 bases, and 22 bases separated the two germline ends. CDR1 and CDR2 from the germline V gene are DFQATT and SNEGSKA (reference sequence). CDR3 length equals 17 residues. CDR3 nucleotides: TGCAGTGCTAGAGATCCCCCCCCAGGGTTAAGGGCGGATACGCAGTATTTT. Translating it yields CSARDPPPGLRADTQYF.

A few counts support this clonotype. The genes are TRBV6-2 or TRBV6-3 and TRBJ1-3; D is uncertain. Germline V CDR1 and CDR2: MNHEY, SVGEGT. The V end was cut by 0 bases, the J end by 8 bases, with 11 bases between. The CDR3 has 14 residues. CDR3 sequence reads: CASSYSDQWDTIYF. The CDR3 nucleotides are TGTGCCAGCAGTTACTCGGATCAATGGGACACCATATATTTT.

This clonotype was counted ten times or more. This sequence joins TRBV12-3 or TRBV12-4 and TRBJ1-2; D is possibly TRBD1 (6 bases). Trimming removed 6 bases at V and 4 bases at J, with 18 bases between. The CDR3 consists of 15 residues. Here the CDR3 reads CASSPLRTVSYGYTF. In nucleotides, the CDR3 is TGTGCCAGCAGCCCACTCAGGACAGTCAGCTATGGCTACACCTTC.

The rearrangement uses TRBV20-1 and TRBJ1-1; a weak D match, TRBD1 (5 bases). The V gene's germline CDR1 is DFQATT and CDR2 SNEGSKA (reference sequence). The V gene lost 7 bases and the J gene lost 4 bases, with 13 bases spanning the gap. CDR3 length equals 12 residues. The CDR3 nucleotides are TGCAGTGTCTCGGGGGTAGTCACTGAAGCTTTCTTT. As protein: CSVSGVVTEAFF.

This clonotype was counted a few times. V is TRBV25-1 and J is TRBJ1-1; possibly TRBD1 for D (6 bases). This CDR3 has 14 residues. V was cut by 3 bases and J by 5 bases, with 13 bases left in between. The germline CDR1 and CDR2 sequences are MGHDK and SYGVNS. The CDR3 here is CASSDRGGRTEAFF. The CDR3 coding sequence is TGTGCCAGCAGTGACCGAGGGGGGCGGACTGAAGCTTTCTTT.

This clonotype was counted between two and nine times. The V call is TRBV12-3 or TRBV12-4, the J call TRBJ1-2; 8 bases align to TRBD1. The V segment lost 3 bases and the J segment 2 bases; nucleotides outside the gene matches: 5. The CDR3 is 15 residues long. CDR3: CASSFRDRGNYGYTF. The CDR3 nucleotides read TGTGCCAGCAGTTTCCGCGACAGGGGAAACTATGGCTACACCTTC.

The chain carries TRBV6-6 and TRBJ1-2; 7 nucleotides match TRBD1. The CDR3 runs to 13 residues. Per the germline V gene, CDR1 is MNHNY and CDR2 is SVGAGI (reference sequence). V lost 11 bases to trimming and J lost 5 bases; unmatched junction nucleotides: 11. The CDR3 sequence: CALGDSLDYGYTF. The CDR3 DNA follows: TGTGCCTTAGGGGACAGCCTAGATTATGGCTACACCTTC.

In nucleotides, the CDR3 is TGTGCCAGCAGCTTAATGGGACTAGCAGAGACCCAGTACTTC. Translating it yields CASSLMGLAETQYF. The chain joins TRBV7-9 to TRBJ2-5, with 9 positions matching TRBD2. This CDR3 contains 14 residues. Germline V lookup: CDR1 SEHNR, CDR2 FQNEAQ (reference sequence). Germline trimming cut 2 bases from V and 4 bases from J; bases unmatched to any gene: 2.

The sample holds a few counts of this clonotype. The chain joins TRBV7-6 to TRBJ2-5; 10 bases agree with TRBD2. The J call may be mistaken, given a closer DNA end match to TRBJ2-7. The CDR3 spans 18 residues. Germline-derived CDR1 and CDR2 are SGHVS and FNYEAQ. DNA for the CDR3: TGTGCCAGCAGCTTAGCTTTCCTTAGCGGGGGGATTTTCTACGAGCAGTACGTC. Residues: CASSLAFLSGGIFYEQYV.